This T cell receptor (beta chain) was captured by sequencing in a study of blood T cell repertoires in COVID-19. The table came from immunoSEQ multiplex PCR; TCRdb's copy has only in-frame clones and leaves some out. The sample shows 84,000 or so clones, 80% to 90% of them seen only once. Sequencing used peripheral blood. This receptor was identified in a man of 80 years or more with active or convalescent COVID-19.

The CDR3 region is CASGRRDSTGELFF. The CDR3 DNA follows: TGTGCCAGCGGACGCCGGGACAGCACCGGGGAGCTGTTTTTT. This chain joins TRBV2 and TRBJ2-2, with 7 bases identical to TRBD1. Germline V lookup: CDR1 SNHLY, CDR2 FYNNEI. CDR3 length equals 14 residues. V was pared by 8 bases and J by 4 bases, with 7 bases of the junction left unmatched.